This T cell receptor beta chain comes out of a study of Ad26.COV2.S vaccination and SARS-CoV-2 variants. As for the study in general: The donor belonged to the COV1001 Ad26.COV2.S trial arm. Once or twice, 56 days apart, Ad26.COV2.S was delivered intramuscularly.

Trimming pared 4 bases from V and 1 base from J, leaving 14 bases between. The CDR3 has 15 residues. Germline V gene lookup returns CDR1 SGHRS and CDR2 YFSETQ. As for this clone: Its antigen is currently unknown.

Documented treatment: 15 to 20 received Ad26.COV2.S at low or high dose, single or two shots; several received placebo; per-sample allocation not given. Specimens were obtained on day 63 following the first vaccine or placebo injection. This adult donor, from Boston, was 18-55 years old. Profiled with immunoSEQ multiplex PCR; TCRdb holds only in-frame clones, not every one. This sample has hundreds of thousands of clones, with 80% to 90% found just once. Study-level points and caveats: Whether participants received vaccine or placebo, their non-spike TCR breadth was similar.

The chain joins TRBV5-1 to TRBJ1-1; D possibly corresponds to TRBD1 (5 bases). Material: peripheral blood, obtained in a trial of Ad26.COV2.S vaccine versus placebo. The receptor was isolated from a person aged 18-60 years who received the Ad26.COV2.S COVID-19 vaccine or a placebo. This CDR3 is CASSEVGLQNTEAFF. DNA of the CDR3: TGCGCCAGCAGCGAAGTGGGACTTCAGAACACTGAAGCTTTCTTT.